This entry features one TCR beta chain sequence. Its antigen is still unknown. Researchers ran the PCR with 60 Vbeta and 13 Jbeta primers. Using immunoSEQ multiplex PCR, the repertoire was profiled, and TCRdb retains in-frame clones only, with some absent. The sample consists of some 210,000 clones, 78% of them appearing once. The CDR3 has 13 residues. CDR1 and CDR2 from the germline V gene are SQVTM and ANQGSEA. V was pared by 6 bases and J by 7 bases, with 18 bases between. The sample originates from a study of cytomegalovirus exposure and HLA in healthy donors. Study-wide background: T cells numbering about 200 million yielded some 120 million unique TCR beta sequences in an earlier analysis. Broader study findings: Apparent HLA restriction characterized most CMV-associated TCR beta chains in a later analysis. From TCR beta sequences, most subjects' HLA-A and HLA-B alleles were reportedly predicted accurately. In an earlier analysis, most TCR beta V segments were productive about 87% or about 30% of the time.

The receptor comes from a male donor in good health and CMV-seronegative. The V gene is TRBV29-1, the J gene TRBJ1-2; weak D call: TRBD1 (6 bases). The sample taken for sequencing was PBMCs. Here the CDR3 reads CSVSQRGGRGYTF. The CDR3 nucleotides are TGCAGCGTCAGTCAAAGGGGGGGCCGTGGCTACACCTTC.